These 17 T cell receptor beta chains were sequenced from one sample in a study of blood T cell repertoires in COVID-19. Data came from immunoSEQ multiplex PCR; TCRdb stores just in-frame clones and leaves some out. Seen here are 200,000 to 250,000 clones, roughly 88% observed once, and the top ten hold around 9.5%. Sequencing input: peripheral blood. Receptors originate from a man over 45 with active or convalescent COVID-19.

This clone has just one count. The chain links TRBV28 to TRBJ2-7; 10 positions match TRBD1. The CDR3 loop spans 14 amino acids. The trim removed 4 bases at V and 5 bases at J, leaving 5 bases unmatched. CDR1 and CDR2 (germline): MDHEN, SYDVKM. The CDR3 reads CASSSSGTGDEQYF. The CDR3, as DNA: TGTGCCAGCAGTTCCTCCGGGACAGGGGACGAGCAGTACTTC.

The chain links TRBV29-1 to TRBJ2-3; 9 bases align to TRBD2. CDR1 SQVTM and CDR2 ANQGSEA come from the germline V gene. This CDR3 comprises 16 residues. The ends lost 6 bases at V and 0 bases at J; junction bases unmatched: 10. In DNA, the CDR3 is TGCAGCGTGACTAGCGGCCCGAGGCCTAGCACAGATACGCAGTATTTT. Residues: CSVTSGPRPSTDTQYF.

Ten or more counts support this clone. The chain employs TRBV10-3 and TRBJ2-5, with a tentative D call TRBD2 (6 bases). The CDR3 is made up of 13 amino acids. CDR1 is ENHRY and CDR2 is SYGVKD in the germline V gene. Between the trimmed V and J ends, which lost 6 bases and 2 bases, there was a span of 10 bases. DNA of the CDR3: TGTGCCATCAGGAGGGCGGGACAAGAGACCCAGTACTTC. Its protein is CAIRRAGQETQYF.

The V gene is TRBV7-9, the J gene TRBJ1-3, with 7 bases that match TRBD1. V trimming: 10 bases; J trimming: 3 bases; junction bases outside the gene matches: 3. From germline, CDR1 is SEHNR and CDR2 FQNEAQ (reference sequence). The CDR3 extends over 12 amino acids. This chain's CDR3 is CATGGFGNTIYF. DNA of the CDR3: TGTGCCACAGGGGGTTTTGGAAACACCATATATTTT.

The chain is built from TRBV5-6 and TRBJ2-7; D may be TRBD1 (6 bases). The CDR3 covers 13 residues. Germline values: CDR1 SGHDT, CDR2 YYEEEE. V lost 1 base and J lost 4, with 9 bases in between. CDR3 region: CASSLWGLYEQYF. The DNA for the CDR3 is TGTGCCAGCAGCTTGTGGGGGCTGTACGAGCAGTACTTC. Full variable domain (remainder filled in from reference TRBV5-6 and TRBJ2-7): DAGVTQSPTHLIKTRGQQVTLRCSPKSGHDTVSWYQQALGQGPQFIFQYYEEEERQRGNFPDRFSGHQFPNYSSELNVNALLLGDSALYLCASSLWGLYEQYFGPGTRLTVT.

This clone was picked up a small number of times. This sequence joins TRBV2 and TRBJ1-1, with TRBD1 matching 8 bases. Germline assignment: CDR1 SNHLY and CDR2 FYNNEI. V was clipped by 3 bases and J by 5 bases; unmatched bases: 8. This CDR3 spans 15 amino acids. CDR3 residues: CASSDASGGVTEAFF. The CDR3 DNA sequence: TGTGCCAGCAGTGATGCCTCAGGGGGCGTTACTGAAGCTTTCTTT.

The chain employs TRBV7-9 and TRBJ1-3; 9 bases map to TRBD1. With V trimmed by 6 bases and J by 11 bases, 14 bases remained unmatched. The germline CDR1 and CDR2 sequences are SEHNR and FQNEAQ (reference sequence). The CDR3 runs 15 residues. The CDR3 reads CASSPGQGRPPAIYF. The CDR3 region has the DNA TGTGCCAGCAGTCCAGGACAGGGGCGGCCTCCCGCCATATATTTT.

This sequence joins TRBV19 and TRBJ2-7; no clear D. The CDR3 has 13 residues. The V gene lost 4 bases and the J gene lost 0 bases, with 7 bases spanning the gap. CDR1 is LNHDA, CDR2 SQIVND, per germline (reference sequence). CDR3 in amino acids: CASSRGDSYEQYF. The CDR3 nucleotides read TGTGCCAGTAGTAGAGGAGACTCCTACGAGCAGTACTTC.

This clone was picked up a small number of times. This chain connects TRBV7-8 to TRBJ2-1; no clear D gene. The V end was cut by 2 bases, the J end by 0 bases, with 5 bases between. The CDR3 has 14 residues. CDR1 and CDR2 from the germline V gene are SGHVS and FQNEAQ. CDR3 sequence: CASSLPNSYNEQFF. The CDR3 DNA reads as TGTGCCAGCAGCTTACCTAACTCCTACAATGAGCAGTTCTTC.

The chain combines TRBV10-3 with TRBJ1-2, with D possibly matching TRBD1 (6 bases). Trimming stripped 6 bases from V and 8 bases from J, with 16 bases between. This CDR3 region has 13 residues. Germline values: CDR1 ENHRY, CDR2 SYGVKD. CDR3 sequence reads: CAIRPLGAQGYTF. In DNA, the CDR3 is TGTGCCATCAGACCCCTGGGGGCGCAGGGCTACACCTTC.

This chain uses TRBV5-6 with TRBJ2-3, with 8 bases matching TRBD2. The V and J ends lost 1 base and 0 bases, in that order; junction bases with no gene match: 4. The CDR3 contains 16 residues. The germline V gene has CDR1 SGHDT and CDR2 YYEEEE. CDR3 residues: CASSLRVAGSTDTQYF. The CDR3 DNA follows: TGTGCCAGCAGCTTGAGGGTAGCGGGGAGCACAGATACGCAGTATTTT.

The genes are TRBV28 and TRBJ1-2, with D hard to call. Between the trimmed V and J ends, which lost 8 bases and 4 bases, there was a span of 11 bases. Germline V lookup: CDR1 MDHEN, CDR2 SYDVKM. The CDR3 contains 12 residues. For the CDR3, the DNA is TGTGCCAGCCGACGTCCAGGCTATGGCTACACCTTC. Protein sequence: CASRRPGYGYTF.

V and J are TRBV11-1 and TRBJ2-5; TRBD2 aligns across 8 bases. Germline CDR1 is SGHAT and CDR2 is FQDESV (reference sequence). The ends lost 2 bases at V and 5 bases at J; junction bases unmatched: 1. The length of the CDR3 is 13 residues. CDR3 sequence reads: CASSLPSGETQYF. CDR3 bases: TGTGCCAGCAGCTTACCTAGCGGGGAGACCCAGTACTTC.

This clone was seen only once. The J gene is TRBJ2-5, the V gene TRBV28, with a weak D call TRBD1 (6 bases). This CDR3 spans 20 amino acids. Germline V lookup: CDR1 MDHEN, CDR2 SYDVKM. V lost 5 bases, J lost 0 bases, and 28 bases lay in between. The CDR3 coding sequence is TGTGCCAGCAGTGCCGAGGACAGCATTAGCATTTGGAGTAACCAAGAGACCCAGTACTTC. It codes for CASSAEDSISIWSNQETQYF. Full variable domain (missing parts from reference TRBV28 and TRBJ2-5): DVKVTQSSRYLVKRTGEKVFLECVQDMDHENMFWYRQDPGLGLRLIYFSYDVKMKEKGDIPEGYSVSREKKERFSLILESASTNQTSMYLCASSAEDSISIWSNQETQYFGPGTRLLVL.

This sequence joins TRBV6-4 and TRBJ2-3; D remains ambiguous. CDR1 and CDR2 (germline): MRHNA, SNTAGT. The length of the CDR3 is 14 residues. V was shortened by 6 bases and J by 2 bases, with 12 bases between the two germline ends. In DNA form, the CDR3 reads TGTGCCAGCAGGCAGTCTTATAACACAGATACGCAGTATTTT. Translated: CASRQSYNTDTQYF.

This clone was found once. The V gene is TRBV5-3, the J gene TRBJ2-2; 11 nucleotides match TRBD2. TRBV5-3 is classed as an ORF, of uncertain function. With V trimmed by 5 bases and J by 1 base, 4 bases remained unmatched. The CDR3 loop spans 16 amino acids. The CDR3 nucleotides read TGTGCCAGAAGGCCCCTAGCGGGGGGGAACACCGGGGAGCTGTTTTTT. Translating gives CARRPLAGGNTGELFF.

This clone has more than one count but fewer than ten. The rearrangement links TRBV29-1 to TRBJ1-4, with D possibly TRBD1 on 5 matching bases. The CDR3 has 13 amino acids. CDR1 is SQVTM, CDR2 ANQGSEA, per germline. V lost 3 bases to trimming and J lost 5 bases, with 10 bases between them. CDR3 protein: CSVDMGGNEKLFF. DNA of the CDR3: TGCAGCGTTGATATGGGGGGGAATGAAAAACTGTTTTTT.